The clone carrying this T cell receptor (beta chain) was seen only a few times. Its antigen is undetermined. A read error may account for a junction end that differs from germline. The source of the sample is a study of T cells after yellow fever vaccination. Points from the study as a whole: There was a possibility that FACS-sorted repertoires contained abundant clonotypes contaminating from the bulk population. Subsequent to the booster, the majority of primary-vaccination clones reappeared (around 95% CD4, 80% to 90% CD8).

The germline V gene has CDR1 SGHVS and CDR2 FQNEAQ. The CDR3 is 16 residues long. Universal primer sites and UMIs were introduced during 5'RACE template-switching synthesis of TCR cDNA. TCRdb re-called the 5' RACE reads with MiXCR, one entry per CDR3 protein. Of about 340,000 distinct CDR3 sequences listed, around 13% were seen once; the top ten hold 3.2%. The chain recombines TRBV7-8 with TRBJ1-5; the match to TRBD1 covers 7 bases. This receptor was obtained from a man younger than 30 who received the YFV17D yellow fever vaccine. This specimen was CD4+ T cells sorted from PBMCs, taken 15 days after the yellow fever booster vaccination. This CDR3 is CVSSLAPRQGDQPQHF. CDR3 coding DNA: TGTGTCAGCAGCTTAGCTCCGAGGCAGGGGGATCAGCCCCAGCATTTT.